The 12 T cell receptor beta chains presented below share a single source sample, sequenced in a study of molecular identifiers for immune sequencing clone quantification. TCRdb processed the PCR reads anew with MiXCR; each CDR3 protein has one entry. The table has around 480,000 distinct CDR3 sequences, 20% to 25% seen once. Source material: naive CD8+ T cells from blood, with Jurkat cell RNA spiked in. Described subset: FACS-sorted CD8+CD4-CCR7+CD45RA+ naive T cells. All receptors come from a human donor in good health. Some libraries in this study had Jurkat cell RNA spiked in.

Concerning this clonotype: This clone may be a read error of a much larger clone one base away. The chain is built from TRBV9 and TRBJ1-1; D gene uncertain. Germline-derived CDR1 and CDR2 are SGDLS and YYNGEE. This CDR3 contains 15 residues. V lost 0 bases to trimming and J lost 3 bases, with 12 bases between them. The CDR3 is CASSVGGTPYTEAFF. CDR3 DNA sequence: TGTGCCAGCAGCGTAGGAGGCACCCCTTACACTGAAGCTTTCTTT.

The CDR3 spells CSASIGLAVITDTQYF. For the CDR3, the DNA is TGCAGTGCTAGCATCGGGTTAGCGGTGATCACAGATACGCAGTATTTT. The chain combines TRBV20-1 with TRBJ2-3; D may be TRBD2 (6 bases). Per germline, CDR1 DFQATT and CDR2 SNEGSKA (reference sequence). Between the trimmed V and J ends, which lost 3 bases and 2 bases, there was a span of 18 bases. This CDR3 is built from 16 residues.

CDR3 coding DNA: TGTGCCAGCAGTTTGGTAGAGGGGAACAGTAACTATGGCTACACCTTC. Amino acid sequence: CASSLVEGNSNYGYTF. The chain employs TRBV12-3 or TRBV12-4 and TRBJ1-2; D might be TRBD1 (5 bases). V lost 3 bases, J lost 1 base, and 15 bases lay in between. CDR3 size: 16 residues.

Concerning this clonotype itself: This may come from a read error, since a much larger clone is one base off. This rearrangement joins TRBV7-9 to TRBJ1-1; 7 bases line up with TRBD1. Germline V gives CDR1 SEHNR, CDR2 FQNEAQ (reference sequence). There are 14 residues in the CDR3. The CDR3 loop is CASRRSGGATAAFF. DNA of the CDR3: TGTGCCAGCAGACGCTCAGGGGGAGCGACTGCAGCTTTCTTT.

In its sample, this clonotype was seen a few times. The rearrangement uses TRBV3-1 and TRBJ2-3; TRBD2 aligns across 8 bases. The V and J ends lost 2 bases and 0 bases, in that order; junction bases with no gene match: 7. The CDR3 is 17 amino acids. Per germline, CDR1 LGHDT and CDR2 YNNKEL (reference sequence). The CDR3, as DNA: TGTGCCAGCAGCCAATCAAGCGGGGGCTATAGCACAGATACGCAGTATTTT. Encoded protein: CASSQSSGGYSTDTQYF.

Turning to this clonotype: The junction shows a germline mismatch at one end, possibly a read error. J is TRBJ2-1 and V is TRBV28, with TRBD2 matching 8 bases. Germline CDR1 is MDHEN and CDR2 is SYDVKM. The CDR3 is 15 amino acids. The DNA for the CDR3 is TGTGCCGGCAGTTTAAGGCGGGAGGCCTACAATGAGCAGTTCTTC. It codes for CAGSLRREAYNEQFF.

This clonotype was found once. A much larger clone lies a single base off, so this may be a read error. No conserved phenylalanine or tryptophan is present at the end of the CDR3, so a read error is the likely explanation. This chain uses TRBV13 with TRBJ2-7; D may correspond to TRBD1 or TRBD2 (5 bases each). The ends were cut back, 4 bases at V and 5 bases at J, with 15 bases in the middle. The CDR3 has 14 residues. CDR1 is PRHDT, CDR2 FYEKMQ, per germline (reference sequence). The CDR3 sequence: CASSSGTGGHEQYL. The CDR3 coding sequence is TGTGCCAGCAGCTCTGGGACCGGCGGCCACGAGCAGTACCTC.

This clonotype was counted a few times. V usage is TRBV20-1 and J usage is TRBJ2-2; D may be TRBD1 (5 bases). The length of the CDR3 is 14 residues. CDR1 is DFQATT and CDR2 is SNEGSKA in the germline V gene (reference sequence). V dropped 6 bases and J dropped 7 bases, with 18 bases sitting between them. CDR3 sequence: CSAEPRDWDGELFF. The DNA of the CDR3 is TGCAGTGCAGAGCCCAGGGATTGGGACGGGGAGCTGTTTTTT.

This clonotype was counted only a few times. The chain employs TRBV12-3 or TRBV12-4 and TRBJ2-1, with D perhaps TRBD2 (5 bases). This CDR3 has 16 residues. The germline V and J ends were trimmed by 5 bases and 6 bases, with 20 bases remaining between them. Written as DNA, the CDR3 is TGTGCCAGCAGTACCTACGGGTTTCGAGGGAGCAATGAGCAGTTCTTC. Translating it yields CASSTYGFRGSNEQFF.

To note about this clonotype: A read error may be the cause here, since a much bigger clone is one base away. The conserved final phenylalanine or tryptophan is absent from the CDR3, which likely points to a read error. The rearrangement joins TRBV12-3 or TRBV12-4 to TRBJ2-3; 12 bases match TRBD2. The length of the CDR3 is 15 residues. V lost 3 bases and J lost 4; bases outside the gene matches: 2. CDR3 DNA sequence: TGTGCCAGCAGTTTCGCTAGCGGGGGGGCAGATACGCAGTATTCT. It codes for CASSFASGGADTQYS.

In this sample, this clonotype turned up many times. This chain connects TRBV7-2 to TRBJ1-6; D may be TRBD1 (5 bases). The germline gives CDR1 SGHTA, CDR2 FQGNSA. This CDR3 is 17 amino acids long. Trimming pared 6 bases from V and 7 bases from J, leaving 22 bases between. The CDR3: CASSHGRAGYLNSPLHF. The CDR3 DNA follows: TGTGCCAGCAGTCATGGCAGGGCGGGATATCTGAATTCACCCCTCCACTTT.

This clonotype has just a few counts. V gene TRBV11-2 combines with J gene TRBJ2-3; tentative D call: TRBD2 (5 bases). CDR1 SGHAT and CDR2 FQNNGV come from the germline V gene. Trimming stripped 1 base from V and 10 bases from J, with 18 bases between. The CDR3 length is 15 residues. CDR3 DNA: TGTGCCAGCAGCTTAGGGTCCTTGATACGGGGTCCGCAGTATTTT. Its translation: CASSLGSLIRGPQYF.